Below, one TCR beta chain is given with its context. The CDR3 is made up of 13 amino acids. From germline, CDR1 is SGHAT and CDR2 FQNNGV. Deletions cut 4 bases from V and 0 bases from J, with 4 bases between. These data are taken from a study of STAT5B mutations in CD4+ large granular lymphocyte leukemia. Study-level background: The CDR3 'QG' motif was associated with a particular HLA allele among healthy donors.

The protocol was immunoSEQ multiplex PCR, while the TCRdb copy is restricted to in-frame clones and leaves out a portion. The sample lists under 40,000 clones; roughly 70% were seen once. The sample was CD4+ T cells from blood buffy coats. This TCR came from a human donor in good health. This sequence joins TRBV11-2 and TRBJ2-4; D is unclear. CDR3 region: CASSYIAKNIQYF. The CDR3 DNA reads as TGTGCCAGCAGCTACATAGCCAAAAACATTCAGTACTTC.